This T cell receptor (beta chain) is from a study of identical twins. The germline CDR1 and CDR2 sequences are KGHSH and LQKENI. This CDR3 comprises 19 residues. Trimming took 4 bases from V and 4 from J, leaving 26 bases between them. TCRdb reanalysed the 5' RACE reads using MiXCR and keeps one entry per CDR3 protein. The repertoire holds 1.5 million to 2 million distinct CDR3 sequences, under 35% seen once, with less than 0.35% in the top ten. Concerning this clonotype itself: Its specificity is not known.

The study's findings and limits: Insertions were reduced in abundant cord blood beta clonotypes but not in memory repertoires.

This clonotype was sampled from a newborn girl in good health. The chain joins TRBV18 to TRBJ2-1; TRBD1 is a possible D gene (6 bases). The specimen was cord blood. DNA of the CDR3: TGTGCCAGCTCACGGGCAGGGGTCCCCACCGAACACCTTTACAATGAGCAGTTCTTC. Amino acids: CASSRAGVPTEHLYNEQFF.